The clone carrying this T cell receptor (beta chain) is a singleton in its sample. Per the original data handling: Cell counts per sample came from amplifying reference gene primers. Profiling relied on immunoSEQ multiplex PCR, and the TCRdb table lists in-frame clones only, not all of them. That table is the source of V, J and clone size, and D and trimming were worked out from the DNA. This table has around 200,000 clones, approximately 81% appearing once. Per germline, CDR1 SQVTM and CDR2 ANQGSEA. V was shortened by 4 bases and J by 0 bases, with 6 bases between the two germline ends. The CDR3 sequence is 12 residues long. The sample comes from a study of blood T cell repertoires in COVID-19. The overall study: Acute and convalescent COVID-19 specimens originated in the United States, Italy and Spain. T cells, B-cell-depleted T cells, or PBMCs supplied cDNA or gDNA.

The rearrangement joins TRBV29-1 to TRBJ1-1; no reliable D call. Material: peripheral blood. This sequence originates from a woman over 75 with acute or convalescent COVID-19. The CDR3 nucleotides read TGCAGCGTTGTCAGGATGAACACTGAAGCTTTCTTT. Protein product: CSVVRMNTEAFF.